Listed below are T cell receptor beta chains from one sample, sequenced in a study of blood T cell repertoires in COVID-19. Sequencing used immunoSEQ multiplex PCR; TCRdb keeps in-frame clones, though not all of them. The table records under 300,000 clones, around 86% of them present only once. The source material was peripheral blood. These receptors were collected from a human donor in a cohort sampled during active COVID-19. CDR3s include the opening cysteine and the closing phenylalanine or tryptophan. The order of the fields is V gene, D gene, J gene, clone size, CDR3 DNA, CDR3 protein. The D gene is left open where the match is weak. Rows give clone size only sometimes, using once, few, many, or a class for an expanded clone.

V: TRBV6-1; D: -; J: TRBJ2-1; size: -; DNA: TGTGCCAGCAGTGAACTGGGGGCCATCTCCTACAATGAGCAGTTCTTC; CDR3: CASSELGAISYNEQFF
V: TRBV18; D: TRBD1; J: TRBJ2-1; size: -; DNA: TGTGCCAGCTCACTGACAGGGTATGAGCAGTTCTTC; CDR3: CASSLTGYEQFF
V: TRBV3-1/TRBV3-2; D: -; J: TRBJ1-1; size: -; DNA: TGTGCCAGCAGCCCCAGGGGATTCGACACTGAAGCTTTCTTT; CDR3: CASSPRGFDTEAFF
V: TRBV28; D: -; J: TRBJ2-2; size: -; DNA: TGTGCCAGCACCTTGATCGGGAGGAGGGGGACCGGGGAGCTGTTTTTT; CDR3: CASTLIGRRGTGELFF
V: TRBV6-5; D: TRBD1; J: TRBJ1-5; size: -; DNA: TGTGCCAGCAGGGTTGACAGGGGCAGCAATCAGCCCCAGCATTTT; CDR3: CASRVDRGSNQPQHF
V: TRBV18; D: -; J: TRBJ1-2; size: -; DNA: TGTGCCAGCTCACCAGAGGGGGTAGGAAACTATGGCTACACCTTC; CDR3: CASSPEGVGNYGYTF
V: TRBV5-4; D: TRBD1; J: TRBJ2-1; size: once; DNA: TGTGCCAGCAGCTTGGGGGCAGGGGGCAGGGGTGAGCAGTTCTTC; CDR3: CASSLGAGGRGEQFF
V: TRBV19; D: -; J: TRBJ1-2; size: -; DNA: TGTGCCAGTAGTATATTGGGCACGGGGTTCGGCTACACCTTC; CDR3: CASSILGTGFGYTF
V: TRBV28; D: TRBD2; J: TRBJ2-3; size: -; DNA: TGTGCCAGCAGTTCCCCAACTAGCGGGAGCACAGATACGCAGTATTTT; CDR3: CASSSPTSGSTDTQYF
V: TRBV24-1; D: -; J: TRBJ2-3; size: -; DNA: TGTGCCACCAGTGATTTCGGAGGGAGCACAGATACGCAGTATTTT; CDR3: CATSDFGGSTDTQYF
V: TRBV19; D: -; J: TRBJ2-6; size: -; DNA: TGTGCCAGTAGTCCACAGGGATTTGGGGCCAACGTCCTGACTTTC; CDR3: CASSPQGFGANVLTF
V: TRBV6-5; D: TRBD2; J: TRBJ2-2; size: -; DNA: TGTGCCAGCACAAGACTAGCGGGCACCGGGGAGCTGTTTTTT; CDR3: CASTRLAGTGELFF
V: TRBV18; D: -; J: TRBJ1-1; size: -; DNA: TGTGCCAGCTCCCTCACCGGGTCAAAAGAAGCTTTCTTT; CDR3: CASSLTGSKEAFF
V: TRBV7-2; D: -; J: TRBJ1-2; size: -; DNA: TGTGCCAGCAGATCAGGGGTTCACTATGGCTACACCTTC; CDR3: CASRSGVHYGYTF
V: TRBV7-2; D: TRBD1; J: TRBJ1-1; size: -; DNA: TGTGCCAGCACCGGACAGGGGGCGCCGATTACTGAAGCTTTCTTT; CDR3: CASTGQGAPITEAFF
V: TRBV19; D: TRBD2; J: TRBJ2-1; size: once; DNA: TGTGCCAGTACCAACCCACCGGGACTAGCGAACAATGAGCAGTTCTTC; CDR3: CASTNPPGLANNEQFF
V: TRBV6-5; D: -; J: TRBJ2-1; size: -; DNA: TGTGCCAGCAGTTACTCAGCACTAGATAGCTATGAGCAGTTCTTC; CDR3: CASSYSALDSYEQFF
V: TRBV19; D: -; J: TRBJ1-2; size: -; DNA: TGTGCCACCAGAGATCGGCAGGGAGGTTCTAACTATGGCTACACCTTC; CDR3: CATRDRQGGSNYGYTF
V: TRBV7-2; D: -; J: TRBJ1-3; size: -; DNA: TGTGCCAGCAGCTTGGCTTCCCTCCTGGATTTT; CDR3: CASSLASLLDF
V: TRBV2; D: TRBD2; J: TRBJ2-5; size: few; DNA: TGTGCCAGCAGAGCAGCGGGAATGCCCCAAGAGACCCAGTACTTC; CDR3: CASRAAGMPQETQYF
V: TRBV9; D: TRBD1; J: TRBJ1-6; size: few; DNA: TGTGCCAGCAGCGTAGAACCGGGACAGGGTAGCTCACCCCTCCACTTT; CDR3: CASSVEPGQGSSPLHF
V: TRBV11-2; D: TRBD1; J: TRBJ1-5; size: -; DNA: TGTGCCAGCAGCCAGGGACAGTTAGTCGATAGCAATCAGCCCCAGCATTTT; CDR3: CASSQGQLVDSNQPQHF
V: TRBV6-5; D: TRBD1; J: TRBJ1-2; size: -; DNA: TGTGCCAGCAGTTACCGGGACAGTCCTAACTATGGCTACACCTTC; CDR3: CASSYRDSPNYGYTF
V: TRBV21-1; D: -; J: TRBJ2-1; size: -; DNA: TGTGCCAGCAGCAAAGAGGGTACGGGAGTGCTAGAGCAGTTCTTC; CDR3: CASSKEGTGVLEQFF
V: TRBV7-2; D: TRBD2; J: TRBJ2-1; size: few; DNA: TGTGCCAGCAGCCCCTGGACTAGCGGGACCAATGAGCAGTTCTTC; CDR3: CASSPWTSGTNEQFF
V: TRBV19; D: -; J: TRBJ2-3; size: -; DNA: TGTGCCAGTAACCCTACGACAGGCACAGATACGCAGTATTTT; CDR3: CASNPTTGTDTQYF
V: TRBV10-3; D: TRBD2; J: TRBJ2-3; size: -; DNA: TGTGCCATCAGGGGACTAGCGGGAAGTACGCAGTATTTT; CDR3: CAIRGLAGSTQYF
V: TRBV29-1; D: TRBD1; J: TRBJ1-2; size: -; DNA: TGCAGCGTATCCGCGGGACAGGGGACCGGCTACACCTTC; CDR3: CSVSAGQGTGYTF
V: TRBV4-1; D: TRBD2; J: TRBJ2-7; size: few; DNA: TGCGCCAGCAGCCAAGATTACAGGAACGGGAGGCAGCAGTACTTC; CDR3: CASSQDYRNGRQQYF
V: TRBV28; D: -; J: TRBJ2-7; size: -; DNA: TGTGCCAGCAGTTTGCCTGGACAGAGCTTCTCCTACGAGCAGTACTTC; CDR3: CASSLPGQSFSYEQYF
V: TRBV9; D: -; J: TRBJ2-2; size: -; DNA: TGTGCCAGCAGCGTAGAACTAGCCTCGAACACCGGGGAGCTGTTTTTT; CDR3: CASSVELASNTGELFF
V: TRBV7-2; D: -; J: TRBJ1-1; size: -; DNA: TGTGCCAGCAGCGCCCCGGGGATCGGAAAGAACACTGAAGCTTTCTTT; CDR3: CASSAPGIGKNTEAFF
V: TRBV6-1; D: TRBD1; J: TRBJ1-2; size: once; DNA: TGTGCCAGCAGTGAAGGGGACAGGTATATTACTACTCACCATGGCTACACCTTC; CDR3: CASSEGDRYITTHHGYTF
V: TRBV27; D: TRBD1; J: TRBJ2-7; size: -; DNA: TGTGCCAGCAGTGCCGGGACAGGGAGCTACGAGCAGTACTTC; CDR3: CASSAGTGSYEQYF
V: TRBV18; D: -; J: TRBJ2-1; size: -; DNA: TGTGCCAGCTCACCGGAGGCAGCGCTCAATGAGCAGTTCTTC; CDR3: CASSPEAALNEQFF
V: TRBV28; D: -; J: TRBJ2-7; size: -; DNA: TGTGCCAGCATAGGACAGTCCTACGAGCAGTACTTC; CDR3: CASIGQSYEQYF
V: TRBV9; D: TRBD1; J: TRBJ2-2; size: -; DNA: TGTGCCAGCAGCTCACGGACAGGGGGAACCGGGGAGCTGTTTTTT; CDR3: CASSSRTGGTGELFF
V: TRBV28; D: TRBD1; J: TRBJ1-5; size: few; DNA: TGTGCCAGCACCGGTAGGGGACAGGGGAGGCAGCCCCAGCATTTT; CDR3: CASTGRGQGRQPQHF
V: TRBV5-4; D: TRBD1; J: TRBJ2-5; size: -; DNA: TGTGCCAGCGGATCAGGGGGCGGGATAGAGACCCAGTACTTC; CDR3: CASGSGGGIETQYF
V: TRBV2; D: -; J: TRBJ1-1; size: -; DNA: TGTGCCAGCAGCGGAGAATCGGTCACTGAAGCTTTCTTT; CDR3: CASSGESVTEAFF
V: TRBV14; D: TRBD2; J: TRBJ2-7; size: -; DNA: TGTGCCAGCAGCCAAGGGAGCGGGAGGGCCTACGAGCAGTACTTC; CDR3: CASSQGSGRAYEQYF
V: TRBV2; D: -; J: TRBJ1-4; size: -; DNA: TGTGCCAGCAGTGAGGAACAGAATGAAAAACTGTTTTTT; CDR3: CASSEEQNEKLFF
V: TRBV28; D: TRBD1; J: TRBJ1-2; size: -; DNA: TGTGCCAGCGGGGGACAGCCCAACTATGGCTACACCTTC; CDR3: CASGGQPNYGYTF
V: TRBV7-6; D: -; J: TRBJ2-2; size: -; DNA: TGTGCCAGCAGCTTAAGCGTTATTAAGACCGCCGGGGAGCTGTTTTTT; CDR3: CASSLSVIKTAGELFF
V: TRBV6-2/TRBV6-3; D: TRBD2; J: TRBJ2-2; size: -; DNA: TGTGCCAGCAGTTATCCTAGCGGGAGGGCGGACACCGGGGAGCTGTTTTTT; CDR3: CASSYPSGRADTGELFF
V: TRBV11-2; D: -; J: TRBJ2-7; size: few; DNA: TGTGCCAGCAGCTCAAGACCCCTCGGACTATCCTACGAGCAGTACTTC; CDR3: CASSSRPLGLSYEQYF
V: TRBV15; D: -; J: TRBJ1-5; size: -; DNA: TGTGCCACCAGCAAAGCCACTAGCAATCAGCCCCAGCATTTT; CDR3: CATSKATSNQPQHF
V: TRBV28; D: TRBD1; J: TRBJ2-7; size: -; DNA: TGTGCCAGCAGTAAAGGGGGCTTCATCTACGAGCAGTACTTC; CDR3: CASSKGGFIYEQYF
V: TRBV11-2; D: TRBD2; J: TRBJ2-3; size: -; DNA: TGTGCCAGCAGCTTCGATGCGGGAGGAGTCACAGATACGCAGTATTTT; CDR3: CASSFDAGGVTDTQYF
V: TRBV19; D: TRBD2; J: TRBJ2-1; size: -; DNA: TGTGCCAGTAGTGCCCCTAGCGGGAGGGCGCCTCTTGGTGAGCAGTTCTTC; CDR3: CASSAPSGRAPLGEQFF
V: TRBV4-3; D: -; J: TRBJ1-2; size: -; DNA: TGCGCCAGCAGCCAAGATTCCCGGAACTATGGCTACACCTTC; CDR3: CASSQDSRNYGYTF
V: TRBV5-1; D: -; J: TRBJ2-2; size: -; DNA: TGCGCCAGCAGCTTGGAGGGGGTCACCGGGGAGCTGTTTTTT; CDR3: CASSLEGVTGELFF
V: TRBV27; D: TRBD1; J: TRBJ2-7; size: -; DNA: TGTGCCAGCAGTCCGTGGACAGGGCAAGAGCAGTACTTC; CDR3: CASSPWTGQEQYF
V: TRBV9; D: -; J: TRBJ2-3; size: -; DNA: TGTGCCAGCGGCGCGCTGCAGGGAACAGATACGCAGTATTTT; CDR3: CASGALQGTDTQYF
V: TRBV5-6; D: TRBD1; J: TRBJ1-1; size: -; DNA: TGTGCCAGCAGCTGGGGCCCGGGACAGGGTTTCTCTGAAGCTTTCTTT; CDR3: CASSWGPGQGFSEAFF